This T cell receptor (beta chain) was obtained from a study of cytomegalovirus exposure and HLA in healthy donors. Across the study: Among the 300 to 500 genotyped donors, approximately 81% were placed in the Caucasian-associated ancestry cluster.

It was with 60 Vbeta and 13 Jbeta primers that the PCR ran. The method was immunoSEQ multiplex PCR; TCRdb's version includes in-frame clones alone and lacks a portion of them. The sample lists 120,000 to 150,000 clones, 66% occurring once. CDR3 length: 16 amino acids. Germline CDR1 SGHAT, CDR2 FQNNGV. The V and J ends lost 1 base and 2 bases, in that order; junction bases with no gene match: 3. The chain combines TRBV11-2 with TRBJ2-2; 8 bases align to TRBD1. The source material was PBMCs. This clonotype was sampled from a woman aged 55-69 years in good health and CMV-seronegative. CDR3 region: CASSLGDRLNTGELFF. CDR3 DNA: TGTGCCAGCAGCTTAGGGGACAGGCTTAACACCGGGGAGCTGTTTTTT.